One and the same sample provided the 15 T cell receptor beta chains below, sequenced in a study of blood T cell repertoires in COVID-19. The repertoire was sequenced with immunoSEQ multiplex PCR; TCRdb's copy has only in-frame clones and lacks some. The repertoire includes approximately 150,000 clones, just under 80% of them detected once, and just under 2% sits in the top ten. The specimen was peripheral blood. The receptors were sampled from a woman aged 55-69 years with acute or convalescent COVID-19.

The chain couples TRBV28 to TRBJ1-2; D call uncertain. This CDR3 is built from 14 residues. Trimming pared 5 bases from V and 4 bases from J, leaving 14 bases between. In germline, CDR1 is MDHEN, CDR2 SYDVKM. Here the CDR3 DNA reads TGTGCCAGCAGTCCCACTTCTTGGAGCTATGGCTACACCTTC. Amino acid sequence: CASSPTSWSYGYTF.

The rearrangement joins TRBV6-2 or TRBV6-3 to TRBJ2-1; a possible D gene is TRBD2 (6 bases). The V and J ends lost 4 bases and 2 bases respectively, with 12 bases between them. The CDR3 length is 15 residues. Germline CDR1 and CDR2: MNHEY and SVGEGT. CDR3 sequence (DNA): TGTGCCAGCAGTTTAGCGGAGGTTCCCTACAATGAGCAGTTCTTC. It encodes CASSLAEVPYNEQFF.

This clone was detected ten times or more. V is TRBV6-4 and J is TRBJ1-2; 7 bases fit TRBD1. V shed 8 bases and J 6 bases; nucleotides not matched to a gene: 9. This CDR3 contains 13 residues. Germline values: CDR1 MRHNA, CDR2 SNTAGT. CDR3 protein: CASSRGGTDGYTF. The CDR3 DNA reads TGTGCCAGCTCTAGAGGAGGGACAGATGGCTACACCTTC.

This CDR3 reads CASSGVRAFSGANVLTF. DNA of the CDR3: TGTGCCAGCAGCGGGGTCAGGGCGTTTTCTGGGGCCAACGTCCTGACTTTC. V is TRBV9 and J is TRBJ2-6, with a tentative D call TRBD1 (5 bases). Germline V gene sequence: CDR1 SGDLS, CDR2 YYNGEE. The CDR3 has 17 amino acids. Trimming took off 3 bases at V and 1 base at J, with 14 bases between the two ends.

The chain recombines TRBV5-1 with TRBJ2-2; D unresolved. The germline CDR1 and CDR2 sequences are SGHRS and YFSETQ. CDR3 length: 17 residues. The ends were cut back, 0 bases at V and 0 bases at J, with 12 bases in the middle. The CDR3 coding sequence is TGCGCCAGCAGCTTGGGTTTGTCCTTCGCGAACACCGGGGAGCTGTTTTTT. Translation gives CASSLGLSFANTGELFF.

The chain carries TRBV25-1 and TRBJ2-3; D is unresolved. Trimming cost V 4 bases and J 3 bases, with 14 bases left between them. The CDR3 has 15 residues. The germline V gene has CDR1 MGHDK and CDR2 SYGVNS. The CDR3 spells CASSARVLRTDTQYF. CDR3 bases: TGTGCCAGCAGTGCCCGGGTCCTAAGAACAGATACGCAGTATTTT.

The rearrangement links TRBV28 to TRBJ2-7, with D hard to call. Trimming took off 6 bases at V and 9 bases at J, with 15 bases between the two ends. The CDR3 contains 12 residues. Per germline, CDR1 MDHEN and CDR2 SYDVKM. In nucleotides, the CDR3 is TGTGCCAGCAGCGTAGAAACTCACCGGCAGTACTTC. Protein sequence: CASSVETHRQYF. The full variable domain, completed using reference TRBV28 and TRBJ2-7, is DVKVTQSSRYLVKRTGEKVFLECVQDMDHENMFWYRQDPGLGLRLIYFSYDVKMKEKGDIPEGYSVSREKKERFSLILESASTNQTSMYLCASSVETHRQYFGPGTRLTVT.

This clone showed up just once. J is TRBJ2-3 and V is TRBV7-3; D gene unclear. V gave up 5 bases and J gave up 10 bases, with 16 bases separating them. Germline CDR1 and CDR2: SGHTA and FQGTGA. The CDR3 consists of 13 residues. The CDR3: CASSLGGVRPQYF. CDR3 DNA: TGTGCCAGCAGCCTAGGTGGTGTTAGGCCGCAGTATTTT.

This rearrangement joins TRBV2 to TRBJ2-5; 12 bases map to TRBD2. CDR3 length: 21 amino acids. V dropped 5 bases and J dropped 0; count of bases not matched to a gene: 19. Germline CDR1 and CDR2: SNHLY and FYNNEI. Here the CDR3 reads CASSRSGFGTSGRKYQETQYF. CDR3 DNA: TGTGCCAGCAGTCGTAGTGGGTTCGGAACTAGCGGGAGGAAGTACCAAGAGACCCAGTACTTC.

The CDR3 sequence is CASSDRQGGNEKLFF. The CDR3 DNA follows: TGTGCCAGCAGTGACCGACAGGGGGGCAATGAAAAACTGTTTTTT. The chain couples TRBV6-1 to TRBJ1-4; 9 bases are a match to TRBD1. Losses at the gene ends were 3 bases for V and 5 bases for J; bases not matched to a gene: 4. CDR1 and CDR2 from the germline V gene are MNHNS and SASEGT. The CDR3 length is 15 residues.

The chain has TRBV2 and TRBJ2-3; 9 bases agree with TRBD1. J gave up 3 bases and V 6 bases, and 7 bases lay outside the gene matches. The CDR3 loop spans 15 amino acids. CDR1 is SNHLY, CDR2 FYNNEI, per germline. The CDR3 DNA is TGTGCCAGCAGAGCGACAGGGGGTGCAACAGATACGCAGTATTTT. This codes for CASRATGGATDTQYF.

The chain combines TRBV19 with TRBJ2-2; the match to TRBD1 covers 7 bases. The CDR3 spans 15 residues. Germline CDR1 is LNHDA and CDR2 is SQIVND (reference sequence). The V and J ends lost 8 bases and 4 bases, in that order; junction bases with no gene match: 10. The CDR3 nucleotides are TGTGCCAGTGGCCGGGACAGTCTCTTCACCGGGGAGCTGTTTTTT. The encoded protein is CASGRDSLFTGELFF.

The chain couples TRBV27 to TRBJ1-4; D may be TRBD1 (5 bases). The CDR3 is made up of 12 amino acids. Trimming removed 5 bases from V and 11 bases from J, with 12 bases in between. The germline V gene has CDR1 MNHEY and CDR2 SMNVEV (reference sequence). The CDR3 loop reads CASSRPRGKLFF. The CDR3 bases are TGTGCCAGCAGTCGCCCGCGGGGGAAACTGTTTTTT.

This clone was observed a handful of times. The V gene is TRBV10-1, the J gene TRBJ1-5; D might be TRBD1 (6 bases). Trimming pared 10 bases from V and 6 bases from J, leaving 16 bases between. The CDR3 is made up of 13 amino acids. Germline V lookup: CDR1 WNHNN, CDR2 SYGVQD (reference sequence). The CDR3: CANHQGCGQPQHF. In nucleotides, the CDR3 is TGCGCCAACCACCAGGGGTGTGGTCAGCCCCAGCATTTT.

The CDR3 region has the DNA TGTGCCAGCAGCGCCCGGGACAGGGGAAACTATGGCTACACCTTC. The encoded protein is CASSARDRGNYGYTF. This chain links TRBV7-2 with TRBJ1-2; 10 nucleotides match TRBD1. The trim removed 5 bases at V and 2 bases at J, leaving 5 bases unmatched. The length of the CDR3 is 15 residues. Germline V gene data show CDR1 as SGHTA and CDR2 as FQGNSA.